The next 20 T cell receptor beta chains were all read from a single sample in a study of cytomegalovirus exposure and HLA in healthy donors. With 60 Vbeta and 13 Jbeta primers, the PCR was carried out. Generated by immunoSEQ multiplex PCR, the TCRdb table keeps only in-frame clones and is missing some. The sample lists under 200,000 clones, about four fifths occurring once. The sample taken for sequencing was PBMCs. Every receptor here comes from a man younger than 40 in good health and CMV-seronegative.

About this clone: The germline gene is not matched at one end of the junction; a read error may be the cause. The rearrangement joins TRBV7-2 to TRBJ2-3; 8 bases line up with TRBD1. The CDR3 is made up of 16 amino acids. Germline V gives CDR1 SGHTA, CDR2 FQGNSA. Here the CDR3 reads CASSSNDGTGTDAQYF. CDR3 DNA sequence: TGTGCCAGCAGCTCTAATGATGGGACAGGCACAGATGCGCAGTATTTT.

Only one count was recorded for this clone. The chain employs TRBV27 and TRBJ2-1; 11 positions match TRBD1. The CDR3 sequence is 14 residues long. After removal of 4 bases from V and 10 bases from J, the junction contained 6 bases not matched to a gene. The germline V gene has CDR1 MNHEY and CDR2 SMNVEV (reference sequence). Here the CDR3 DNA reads TGTGCCAGCAGTTCCTGGACAGGGGGCCACGAGCAGTTCTTC. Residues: CASSSWTGGHEQFF.

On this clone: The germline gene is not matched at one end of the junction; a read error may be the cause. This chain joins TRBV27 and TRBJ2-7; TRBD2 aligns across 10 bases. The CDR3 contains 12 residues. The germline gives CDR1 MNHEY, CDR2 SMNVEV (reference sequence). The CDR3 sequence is CATRGPGLARHF. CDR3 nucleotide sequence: TGTGCCACCAGGGGACCGGGACTAGCGAGACACTTC.

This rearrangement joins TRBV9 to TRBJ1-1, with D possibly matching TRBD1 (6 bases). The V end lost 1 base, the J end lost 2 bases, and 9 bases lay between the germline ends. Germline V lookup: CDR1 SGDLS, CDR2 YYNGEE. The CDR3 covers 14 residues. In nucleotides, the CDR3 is TGTGCCAGCAGCGTAACAGGGAGTAACACTGAAGCTTTCTTT. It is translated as CASSVTGSNTEAFF.

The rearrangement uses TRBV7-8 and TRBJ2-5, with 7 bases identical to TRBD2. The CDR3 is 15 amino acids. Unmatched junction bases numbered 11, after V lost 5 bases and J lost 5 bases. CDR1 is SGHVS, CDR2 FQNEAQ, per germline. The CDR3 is CASSPYIGRGETQYF. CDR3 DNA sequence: TGTGCCAGCAGCCCCTATATCGGGCGGGGGGAGACCCAGTACTTC.

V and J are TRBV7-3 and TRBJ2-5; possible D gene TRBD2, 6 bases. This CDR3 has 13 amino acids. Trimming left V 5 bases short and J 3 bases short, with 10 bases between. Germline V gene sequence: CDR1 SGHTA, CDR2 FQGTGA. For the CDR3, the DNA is TGTGCCAGCAGCCGGGACTCGGAAGAGACCCAGTACTTC. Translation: CASSRDSEETQYF.

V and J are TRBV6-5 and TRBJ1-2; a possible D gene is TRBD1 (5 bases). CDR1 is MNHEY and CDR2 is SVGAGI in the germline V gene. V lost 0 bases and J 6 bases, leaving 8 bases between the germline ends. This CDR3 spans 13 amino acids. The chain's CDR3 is CASSYSEGNGYTF. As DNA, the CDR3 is TGTGCCAGCAGTTACTCGGAGGGGAATGGCTACACCTTC.

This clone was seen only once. DNA of the CDR3: TGTGCCAGCAGACAGAGCCGTGCCCCCAATGATGAGCAGTTCTTC. Its protein is CASRQSRAPNDEQFF. The V and J genes are TRBV6-1 and TRBJ2-1; D gene uncertain. This CDR3 has 15 residues. Germline values: CDR1 MNHNS, CDR2 SASEGT. Between the trimmed V and J ends, which lost 6 bases and 8 bases, there was a span of 20 bases.

CDR3: CASSLSTSNEQYF. As DNA, the CDR3 is TGCGCCAGCAGCTTGTCGACTAGCAACGAGCAGTACTTC. This chain links TRBV5-1 with TRBJ2-7; TRBD2 agrees at 7 bases. J lost 5 bases, V lost 1 base, and 3 bases had no gene match. CDR1 SGHRS and CDR2 YFSETQ come from the germline V gene. The CDR3 consists of 13 residues.

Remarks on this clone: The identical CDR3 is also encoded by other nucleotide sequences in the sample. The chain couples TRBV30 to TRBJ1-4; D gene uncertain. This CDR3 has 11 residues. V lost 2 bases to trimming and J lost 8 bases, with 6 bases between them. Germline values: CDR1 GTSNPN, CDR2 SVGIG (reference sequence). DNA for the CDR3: TGTGCCTGGAGTCGCGGGGAAAAACTGTTTTTT. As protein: CAWSRGEKLFF.

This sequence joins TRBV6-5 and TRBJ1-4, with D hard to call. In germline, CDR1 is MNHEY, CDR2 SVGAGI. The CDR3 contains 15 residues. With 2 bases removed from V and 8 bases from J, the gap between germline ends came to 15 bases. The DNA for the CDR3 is TGTGCCAGCAGTTACAGCGACGGACGAGGGGAAAAACTGTTTTTT. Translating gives CASSYSDGRGEKLFF.

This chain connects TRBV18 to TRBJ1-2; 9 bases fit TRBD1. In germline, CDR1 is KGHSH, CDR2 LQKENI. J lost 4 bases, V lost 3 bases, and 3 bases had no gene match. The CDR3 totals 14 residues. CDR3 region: CASSPGDRVYGYTF. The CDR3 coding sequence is TGTGCCAGCTCACCGGGGGACAGGGTCTATGGCTACACCTTC.

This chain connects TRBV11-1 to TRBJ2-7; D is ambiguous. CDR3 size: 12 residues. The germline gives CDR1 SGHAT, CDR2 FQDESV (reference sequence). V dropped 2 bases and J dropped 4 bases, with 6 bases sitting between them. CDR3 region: CASSLNGYEQYF. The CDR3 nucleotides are TGTGCCAGCAGCTTAAACGGGTACGAGCAGTACTTC.

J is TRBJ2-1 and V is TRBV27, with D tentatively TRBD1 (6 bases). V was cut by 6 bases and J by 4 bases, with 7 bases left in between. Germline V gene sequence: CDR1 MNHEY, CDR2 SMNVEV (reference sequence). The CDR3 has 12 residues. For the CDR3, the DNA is TGTGCCAGCAGCGACAGGTACAATGAGCAGTTCTTC. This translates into CASSDRYNEQFF.

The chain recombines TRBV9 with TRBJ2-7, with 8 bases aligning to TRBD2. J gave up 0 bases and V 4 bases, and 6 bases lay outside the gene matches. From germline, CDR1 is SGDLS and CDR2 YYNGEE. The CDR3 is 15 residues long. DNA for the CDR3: TGTGCCAGCAGCCCGGGAGGGCTGAGCTCCTACGAGCAGTACTTC. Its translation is CASSPGGLSSYEQYF. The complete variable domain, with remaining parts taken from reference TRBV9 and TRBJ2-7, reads DSGVTQTPKHLITATGQRVTLRCSPRSGDLSVYWYQQSLDQGLQFLIQYYNGEERAKGNILERFSAQQFPDLHSELNLSSLELGDSALYFCASSPGGLSSYEQYFGPGTRLTVT.

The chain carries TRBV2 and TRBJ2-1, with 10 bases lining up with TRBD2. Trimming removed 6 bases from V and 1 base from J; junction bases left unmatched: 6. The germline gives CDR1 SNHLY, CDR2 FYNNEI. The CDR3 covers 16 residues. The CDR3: CASRLLAGGSYNEQFF. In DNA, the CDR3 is TGTGCCAGCAGGCTATTAGCGGGAGGTTCCTACAATGAGCAGTTCTTC. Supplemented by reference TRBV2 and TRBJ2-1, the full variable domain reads EPEVTQTPSHQVTQMGQEVILRCVPISNHLYFYWYRQILGQKVEFLVSFYNNEISEKSEIFDDQFSVERPDGSNFTLKIRSTKLEDSAMYFCASRLLAGGSYNEQFFGPGTRLTVL.

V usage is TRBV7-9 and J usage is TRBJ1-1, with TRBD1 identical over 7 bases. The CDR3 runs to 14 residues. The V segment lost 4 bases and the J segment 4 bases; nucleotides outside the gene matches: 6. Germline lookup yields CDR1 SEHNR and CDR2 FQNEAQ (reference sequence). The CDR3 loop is CASSSRDSGTEAFF. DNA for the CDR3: TGTGCCAGCAGCTCAAGGGACAGTGGCACTGAAGCTTTCTTT.

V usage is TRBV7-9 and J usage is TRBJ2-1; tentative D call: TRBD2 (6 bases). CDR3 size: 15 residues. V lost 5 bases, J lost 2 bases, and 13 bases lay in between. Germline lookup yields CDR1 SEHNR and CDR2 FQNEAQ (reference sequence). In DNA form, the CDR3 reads TGTGCCAGCAGCCCGGGAGACAAGCCCTACAATGAGCAGTTCTTC. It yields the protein CASSPGDKPYNEQFF. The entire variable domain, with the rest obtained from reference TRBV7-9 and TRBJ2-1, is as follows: DTGVSQNPRHKITKRGQNVTFRCDPISEHNRLYWYRQTLGQGPEFLTYFQNEAQLEKSRLLSDRFSAERPKGSFSTLEIQRTEQGDSAMYLCASSPGDKPYNEQFFGPGTRLTVL.

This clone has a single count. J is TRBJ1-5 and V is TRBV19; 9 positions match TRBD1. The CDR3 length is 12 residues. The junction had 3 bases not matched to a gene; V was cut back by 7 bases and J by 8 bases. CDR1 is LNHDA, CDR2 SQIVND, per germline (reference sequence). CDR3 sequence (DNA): TGTGCCAGTAACAGGGGGCGCGAGCCCCAGCATTTT. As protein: CASNRGREPQHF. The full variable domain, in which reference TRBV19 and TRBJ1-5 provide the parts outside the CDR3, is DGGITQSPKYLFRKEGQNVTLSCEQNLNHDAMYWYRQDPGQGLRLIYYSQIVNDFQKGDIAEGYSVSREKKESFPLTVTSAQKNPTAFYLCASNRGREPQHFGDGTRLSIL.

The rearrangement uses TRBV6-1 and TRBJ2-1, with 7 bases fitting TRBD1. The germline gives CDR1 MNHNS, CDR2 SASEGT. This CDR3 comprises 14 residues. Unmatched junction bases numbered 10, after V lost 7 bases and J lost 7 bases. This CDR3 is CASTRQGVGNEQFF. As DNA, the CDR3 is TGTGCCAGCACCCGGCAGGGGGTTGGGAATGAGCAGTTCTTC.